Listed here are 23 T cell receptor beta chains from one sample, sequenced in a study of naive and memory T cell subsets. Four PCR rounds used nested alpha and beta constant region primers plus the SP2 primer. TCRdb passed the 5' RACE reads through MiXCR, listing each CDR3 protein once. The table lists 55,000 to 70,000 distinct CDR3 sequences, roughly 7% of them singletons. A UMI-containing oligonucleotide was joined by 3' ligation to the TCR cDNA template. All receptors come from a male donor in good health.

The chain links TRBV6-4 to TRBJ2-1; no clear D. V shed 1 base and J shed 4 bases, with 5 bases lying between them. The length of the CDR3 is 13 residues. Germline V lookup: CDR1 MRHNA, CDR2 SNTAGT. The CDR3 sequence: CASSDWRYNEQFF. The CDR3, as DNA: TGTGCCAGCAGTGACTGGAGATACAATGAGCAGTTCTTC.

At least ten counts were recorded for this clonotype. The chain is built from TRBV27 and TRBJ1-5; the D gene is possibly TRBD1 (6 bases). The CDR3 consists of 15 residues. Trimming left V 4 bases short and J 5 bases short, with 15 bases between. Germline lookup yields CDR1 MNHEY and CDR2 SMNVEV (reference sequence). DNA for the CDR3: TGTGCCAGCAGTTCGCGTCAGGGGAACGATCAGCCCCAGCATTTT. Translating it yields CASSSRQGNDQPQHF.

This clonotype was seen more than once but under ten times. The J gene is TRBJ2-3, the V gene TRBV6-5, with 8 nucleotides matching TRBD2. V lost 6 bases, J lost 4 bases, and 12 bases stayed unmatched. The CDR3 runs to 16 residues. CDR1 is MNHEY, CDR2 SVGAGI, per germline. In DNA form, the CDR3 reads TGTGCCAGCAGCCGGGCTTGGCGGGAGGATGCAGATACGCAGTATTTT. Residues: CASSRAWREDADTQYF.

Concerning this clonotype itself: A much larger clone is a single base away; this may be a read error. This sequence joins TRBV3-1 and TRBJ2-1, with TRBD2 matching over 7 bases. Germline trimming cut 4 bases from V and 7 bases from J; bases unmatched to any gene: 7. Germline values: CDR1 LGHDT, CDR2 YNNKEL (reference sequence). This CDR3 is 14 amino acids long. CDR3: CASSRGGRRNEQFF. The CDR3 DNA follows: TGTGCCAGCAGCCGGGGGGGACGACGAAATGAGCAGTTCTTC.

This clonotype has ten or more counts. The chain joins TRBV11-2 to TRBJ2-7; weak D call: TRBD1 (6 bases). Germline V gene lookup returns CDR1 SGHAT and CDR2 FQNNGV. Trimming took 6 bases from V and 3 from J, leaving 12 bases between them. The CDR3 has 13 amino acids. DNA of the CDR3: TGTGCCAGCAGGCTCATAGGGGGCTACGAGCAGTACTTC. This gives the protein CASRLIGGYEQYF.

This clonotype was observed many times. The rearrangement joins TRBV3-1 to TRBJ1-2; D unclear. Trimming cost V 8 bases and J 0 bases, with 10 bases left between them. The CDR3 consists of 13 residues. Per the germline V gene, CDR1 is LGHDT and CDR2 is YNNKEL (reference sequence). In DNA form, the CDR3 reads TGTGCCAGCGCCCTGGGAACTAACTATGGCTACACCTTC. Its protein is CASALGTNYGYTF. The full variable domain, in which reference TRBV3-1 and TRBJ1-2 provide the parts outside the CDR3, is DTAVSQTPKYLVTQMGNDKSIKCEQNLGHDTMYWYKQDSKKFLKIMFSYNNKELIINETVPNRFSPKSPDKAHLNLHINSLELGDSAVYFCASALGTNYGYTFGSGTRLTVV.

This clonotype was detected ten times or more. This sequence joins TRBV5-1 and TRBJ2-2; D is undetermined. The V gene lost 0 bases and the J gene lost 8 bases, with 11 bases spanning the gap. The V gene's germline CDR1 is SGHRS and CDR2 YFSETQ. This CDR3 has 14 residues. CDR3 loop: CASSLVLRTGELFF. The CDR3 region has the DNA TGCGCCAGCAGCTTGGTGCTCAGGACGGGGGAGCTGTTTTTT.

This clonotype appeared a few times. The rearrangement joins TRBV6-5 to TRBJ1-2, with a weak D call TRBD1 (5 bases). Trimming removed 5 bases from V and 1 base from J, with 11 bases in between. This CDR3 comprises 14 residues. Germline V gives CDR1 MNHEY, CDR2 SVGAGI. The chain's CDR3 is CASSNGDRNYGYTF. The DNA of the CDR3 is TGTGCCAGCAGTAATGGGGACCGTAACTATGGCTACACCTTC.

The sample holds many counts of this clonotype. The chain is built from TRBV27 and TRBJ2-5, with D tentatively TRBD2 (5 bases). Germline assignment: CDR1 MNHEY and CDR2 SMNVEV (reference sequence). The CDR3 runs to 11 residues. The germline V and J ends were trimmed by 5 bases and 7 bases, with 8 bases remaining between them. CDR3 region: CASSQEGTQYF. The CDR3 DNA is TGTGCCAGCAGTCAAGAGGGGACCCAGTACTTC.

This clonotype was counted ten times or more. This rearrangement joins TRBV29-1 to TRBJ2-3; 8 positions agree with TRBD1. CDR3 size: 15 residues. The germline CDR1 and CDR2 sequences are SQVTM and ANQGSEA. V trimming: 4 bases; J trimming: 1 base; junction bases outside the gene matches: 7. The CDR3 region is CSVVRRGQGTDTQYF. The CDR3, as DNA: TGCAGCGTTGTTCGTCGGGGACAGGGCACAGATACGCAGTATTTT.

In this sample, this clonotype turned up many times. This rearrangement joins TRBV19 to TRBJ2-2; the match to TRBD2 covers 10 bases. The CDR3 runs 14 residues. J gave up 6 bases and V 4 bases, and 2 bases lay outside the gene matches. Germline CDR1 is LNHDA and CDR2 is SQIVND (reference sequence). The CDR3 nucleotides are TGTGCCAGTAGTAGCCTAGCGGGGGCCGGGGAGCTGTTTTTT. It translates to CASSSLAGAGELFF.

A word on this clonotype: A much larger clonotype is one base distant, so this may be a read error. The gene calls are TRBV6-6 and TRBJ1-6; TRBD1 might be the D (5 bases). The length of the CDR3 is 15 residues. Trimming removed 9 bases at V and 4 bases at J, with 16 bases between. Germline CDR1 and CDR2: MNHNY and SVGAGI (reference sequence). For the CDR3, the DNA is TGTGCCAGGAGAACCGGGACCCTATATAATTCACCCCTCCACTTT. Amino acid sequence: CARRTGTLYNSPLHF.

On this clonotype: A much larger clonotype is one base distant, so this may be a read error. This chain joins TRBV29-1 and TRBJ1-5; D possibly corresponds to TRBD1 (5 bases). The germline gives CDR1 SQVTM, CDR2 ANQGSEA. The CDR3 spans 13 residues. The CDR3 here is CSVVDSGNQPKHF. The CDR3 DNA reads TGCAGCGTTGTCGACAGTGGCAATCAGCCCAAGCATTTT.

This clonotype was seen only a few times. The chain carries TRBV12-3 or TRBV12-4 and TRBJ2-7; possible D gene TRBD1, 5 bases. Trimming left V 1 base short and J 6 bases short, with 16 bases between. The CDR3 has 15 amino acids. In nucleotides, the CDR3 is TGTGCCAGCAGTTTAGAGGGCGGTAGGGGTGGCGAGCAGTACTTC. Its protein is CASSLEGGRGGEQYF.

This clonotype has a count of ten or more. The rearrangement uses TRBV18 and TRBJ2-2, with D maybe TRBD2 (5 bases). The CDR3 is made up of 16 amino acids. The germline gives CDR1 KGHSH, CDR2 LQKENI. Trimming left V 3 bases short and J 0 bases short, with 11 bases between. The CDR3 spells CASSPIPAANTGELFF. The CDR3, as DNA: TGTGCCAGCTCACCTATACCAGCGGCGAACACCGGGGAGCTGTTTTTT. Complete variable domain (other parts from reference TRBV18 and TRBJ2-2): NAGVMQNPRHLVRRRGQEARLRCSPMKGHSHVYWYRQLPEEGLKFMVYLQKENIIDESGMPKERFSAEFPKEGPSILRIQQVVRGDSAAYFCASSPIPAANTGELFFGEGSRLTVL.

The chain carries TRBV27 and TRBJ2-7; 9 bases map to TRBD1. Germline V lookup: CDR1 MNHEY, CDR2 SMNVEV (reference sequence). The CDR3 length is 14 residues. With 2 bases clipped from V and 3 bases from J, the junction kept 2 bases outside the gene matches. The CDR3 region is CASSLGTGSYEQYF. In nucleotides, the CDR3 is TGTGCCAGCAGTTTAGGGACAGGGAGCTACGAGCAGTACTTC.

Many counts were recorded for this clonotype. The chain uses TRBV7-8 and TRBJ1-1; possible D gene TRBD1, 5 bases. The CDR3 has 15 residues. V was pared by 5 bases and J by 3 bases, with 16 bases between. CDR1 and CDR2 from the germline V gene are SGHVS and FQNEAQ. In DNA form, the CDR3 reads TGTGCCAGCAGCCAGGATCCAGGGCGATACACTGAAGCTTTCTTT. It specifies CASSQDPGRYTEAFF.

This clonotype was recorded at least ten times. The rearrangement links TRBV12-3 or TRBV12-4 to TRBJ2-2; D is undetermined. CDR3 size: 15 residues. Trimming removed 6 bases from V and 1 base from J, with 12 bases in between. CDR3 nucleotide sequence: TGTGCCAGCAGCCCCCGTCAGCGGAACACCGGGGAGCTGTTTTTT. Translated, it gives CASSPRQRNTGELFF.

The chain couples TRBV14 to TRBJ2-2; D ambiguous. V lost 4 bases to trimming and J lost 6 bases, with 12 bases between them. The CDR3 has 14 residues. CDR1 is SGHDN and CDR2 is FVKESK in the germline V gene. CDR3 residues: CASSPLSAAGELFF. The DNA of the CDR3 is TGTGCCAGCAGCCCCTTAAGCGCGGCCGGGGAGCTGTTTTTT.

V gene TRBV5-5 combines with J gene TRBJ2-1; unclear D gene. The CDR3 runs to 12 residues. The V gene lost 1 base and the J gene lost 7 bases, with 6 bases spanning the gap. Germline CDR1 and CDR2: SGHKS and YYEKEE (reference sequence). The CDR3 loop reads CASSLTENEQFF. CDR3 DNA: TGTGCCAGCAGCTTGACGGAGAATGAGCAGTTCTTC.

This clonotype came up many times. CDR3 amino acids: CASSVGREKYEQYF. CDR3 sequence (DNA): TGTGCCAGCAGCGTTGGGCGGGAGAAATACGAGCAGTACTTC. The J gene is TRBJ2-7, the V gene TRBV9, with 7 bases that match TRBD2. The CDR3 sequence is 14 residues long. Trimming took 2 bases from V and 4 from J; bases not matched to a gene: 6. The V gene's germline CDR1 is SGDLS and CDR2 YYNGEE.

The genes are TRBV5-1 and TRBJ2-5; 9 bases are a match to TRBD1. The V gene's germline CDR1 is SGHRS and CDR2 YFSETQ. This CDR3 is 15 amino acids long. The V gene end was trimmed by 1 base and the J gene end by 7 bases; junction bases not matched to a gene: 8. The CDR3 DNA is TGCGCCAGCAGCTTGTCGGGACAGGGTGTCGGGACCCAGTACTTC. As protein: CASSLSGQGVGTQYF.

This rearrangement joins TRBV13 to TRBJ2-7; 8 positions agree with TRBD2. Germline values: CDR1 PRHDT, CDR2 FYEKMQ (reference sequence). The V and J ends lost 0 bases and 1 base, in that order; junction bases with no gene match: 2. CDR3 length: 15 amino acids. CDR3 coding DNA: TGTGCCAGCAGCTTAGGAGGGACTAGATCCTACGAGCAGTACTTC. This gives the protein CASSLGGTRSYEQYF.